These 26 T cell receptor beta chains originate from one sample sequenced in a study of T-cell memory formation after mild COVID-19. One entry per CDR3 protein, called by TCRdb with MiXCR from the 5' RACE reads. The data contain about 200,000 distinct CDR3 sequences, 9% to 10% of them singletons. The source material was PBMCs or a T cell subset sorted from them (not recorded which). The receptors derive from a man younger than 35 who had mild COVID-19 (a few samples of this study predate the infection). Cell type and time point are not known.

In this sample, this clonotype turned up a few times. The chain combines TRBV28 with TRBJ1-5, with unresolved D. The V gene's germline CDR1 is MDHEN and CDR2 SYDVKM. Trimming shortened V by 5 bases and J by 11 bases, and 19 bases separated the two germline ends. This CDR3 spans 14 amino acids. The CDR3 nucleotides read TGTGCCAGCAGTCCCTCGGACGGGATTGGGGCCCAGCATTTT. It codes for CASSPSDGIGAQHF.

The chain couples TRBV20-1 to TRBJ1-1; D is possibly TRBD1 (6 bases). This CDR3 spans 15 amino acids. Germline CDR1 reads DFQATT; CDR2 reads SNEGSKA (reference sequence). Trimming shortened V by 2 bases and J by 8 bases, and 21 bases separated the two germline ends. The CDR3 DNA sequence: TGCAGTGCTAGACCGCCGGGGGGGGCGAAAGGGGAAGCTTTCTTT. It translates to CSARPPGGAKGEAFF.

This clonotype has at least ten counts. The V gene is TRBV20-1, the J gene TRBJ2-7; 14 bases fit TRBD2. The CDR3 totals 14 residues. Germline V gene data show CDR1 as DFQATT and CDR2 as SNEGSKA (reference sequence). V gave up 6 bases and J gave up 6 bases; unmatched junction bases: 7. CDR3 coding DNA: TGCAGTGCGTCCGGGACTAGCGGGGGTCTCGAGCAGTACTTC. It codes for CSASGTSGGLEQYF.

This sequence joins TRBV4-2 and TRBJ1-5; 9 nucleotides match TRBD1. Germline CDR1 and CDR2: LGHNA and YNFKEQ. The CDR3 covers 14 residues. Trimming removed 5 bases from V and 7 bases from J; junction bases left unmatched: 6. The CDR3 DNA is TGTGCCAGCAGCAAACAGGGGGCGCGGCAGCCCCAGCATTTT. Translating gives CASSKQGARQPQHF.

This clonotype was picked up a small number of times. The genes are TRBV4-2 and TRBJ1-1; TRBD1 matches 7 bases. CDR3 length equals 15 residues. Germline CDR1 reads LGHNA; CDR2 reads YNFKEQ. V shed 4 bases, J shed 3 bases, and the junction held 8 bases outside the gene matches. CDR3 sequence: CASSLESRGYTEAFF. The DNA of the CDR3 is TGTGCCAGCAGCCTTGAAAGCAGGGGGTACACTGAAGCTTTCTTT.

The rearrangement links TRBV20-1 to TRBJ2-4, with 8 bases lining up with TRBD1. Germline lookup yields CDR1 DFQATT and CDR2 SNEGSKA (reference sequence). Losses at the gene ends were 6 bases for V and 1 base for J; bases not matched to a gene: 14. The CDR3 extends over 17 amino acids. DNA of the CDR3: TGCAGTGCCCAAGCTCCCCAGGGGGCTGGCGCCAAAAACATTCAGTACTTC. Translating gives CSAQAPQGAGAKNIQYF.

The CDR3 region is CASSPAGVEEPQHF. CDR3 coding DNA: TGTGCCAGCAGCCCAGCGGGGGTTGAAGAGCCCCAGCATTTT. J is TRBJ1-5 and V is TRBV3-1; TRBD1 is a possible D gene (5 bases). The V gene's germline CDR1 is LGHDT and CDR2 YNNKEL (reference sequence). The CDR3 totals 14 residues. Deletions cut 4 bases from V and 8 bases from J, with 15 bases between.

This chain links TRBV4-2 with TRBJ2-1; 7 nucleotides agree with TRBD1. Germline V gene sequence: CDR1 LGHNA, CDR2 YNFKEQ. Trimming removed 1 base from V and 5 bases from J; junction bases left unmatched: 11. The CDR3 is 17 amino acids. The CDR3 DNA reads as TGTGCCAGCAGCCAAGGGCGTTTGGGGACAGAGAACAATGAGCAGTTCTTC. Translating gives CASSQGRLGTENNEQFF.

This clonotype was observed at least ten times. V is TRBV10-3 and J is TRBJ2-7; D is perhaps TRBD1 (5 bases). Trimming removed 4 bases at V and 6 bases at J, with 25 bases between. CDR3 length equals 17 residues. Looked up from germline, CDR1 is ENHRY and CDR2 is SYGVKD. The CDR3 here is CAISATDTLLIGAEQYV. CDR3 nucleotides: TGTGCCATCAGTGCCACGGACACCCTTTTGATCGGCGCCGAGCAGTACGTC.

There are a few counts of this clonotype. This chain links TRBV28 with TRBJ2-2; perhaps TRBD2 as D (5 bases). The germline CDR1 and CDR2 sequences are MDHEN and SYDVKM. V dropped 2 bases and J dropped 9 bases, with 13 bases sitting between them. This CDR3 region has 14 residues. The CDR3 DNA reads as TGTGCCAGCAGTTTAACGGGGAAAGAAAGGGAGCTGTTTTTT. As protein: CASSLTGKERELFF.

There are many counts of this clonotype. The rearrangement joins TRBV6-5 to TRBJ1-3; D remains unclear. CDR1 and CDR2 from the germline V gene are MNHEY and SVGAGI. This CDR3 comprises 15 residues. Trimming stripped 0 bases from V and 4 bases from J, with 10 bases between. The CDR3, as DNA: TGTGCCAGCAGTTACTCTCCGGGATCCGGAAACACCATATATTTT. This sequence encodes CASSYSPGSGNTIYF.

On this clonotype: One end of the junction fails to match germline, which may point to a read error. The V gene is TRBV6-6, the J gene TRBJ1-3, with 7 bases lining up with TRBD1. The CDR3 loop spans 12 amino acids. Germline assignment: CDR1 MNHNY and CDR2 SVGAGI (reference sequence). In DNA form, the CDR3 reads TGTGCCAGCAGTTCAGAGGACAGGCCGACCAGGTTT. It is translated as CASSSEDRPTRF.

This clonotype was seen a handful of times. The genes are TRBV20-1 and TRBJ1-5; D is unresolved. The CDR3 runs 15 residues. V dropped 3 bases and J dropped 3 bases, with 15 bases sitting between them. CDR1 and CDR2 from the germline V gene are DFQATT and SNEGSKA (reference sequence). The CDR3, as DNA: TGCAGTGCTAGTAGGACCTGGGCCCCCAATCAGCCCCAGCATTTT. Residues: CSASRTWAPNQPQHF.

The V gene is TRBV5-1, the J gene TRBJ2-2; TRBD2 matches at 8 bases. This CDR3 has 15 amino acids. The V segment lost 2 bases and the J segment 2 bases; nucleotides outside the gene matches: 2. Germline V lookup: CDR1 SGHRS, CDR2 YFSETQ. DNA for the CDR3: TGCGCCAGCAGCTTAGCGGGAGTCAACACCGGGGAGCTGTTTTTT. Translated: CASSLAGVNTGELFF.

This clonotype was counted only a few times. V is TRBV7-3 and J is TRBJ1-1, with 7 bases identical to TRBD1. Per germline, CDR1 SGHTA and CDR2 FQGTGA. V shed 4 bases and J 7 bases; nucleotides not matched to a gene: 6. This CDR3 has 13 residues. This CDR3 is CASSSDRDSEAFF. In DNA form, the CDR3 reads TGTGCCAGCAGCTCTGACCGGGACAGTGAAGCTTTCTTT.

The J gene is TRBJ1-5, the V gene TRBV3-1; D not certain. Germline CDR1 LGHDT, CDR2 YNNKEL (reference sequence). V was cut by 0 bases and J by 6 bases, with 6 bases left in between. The CDR3 has 13 amino acids. CDR3 residues: CASSQDVVQPQHF. The CDR3 coding sequence is TGTGCCAGCAGCCAAGATGTTGTTCAGCCCCAGCATTTT. Full variable domain (rest looked up from reference TRBV3-1 and TRBJ1-5): DTAVSQTPKYLVTQMGNDKSIKCEQNLGHDTMYWYKQDSKKFLKIMFSYNNKELIINETVPNRFSPKSPDKAHLNLHINSLELGDSAVYFCASSQDVVQPQHFGDGTRLSIL.

The sample holds many counts of this clonotype. V is TRBV27 and J is TRBJ2-7; TRBD2 might be the D (5 bases). Trimming removed 6 bases at V and 4 bases at J, with 7 bases between. This CDR3 has 11 residues. The germline gives CDR1 MNHEY, CDR2 SMNVEV (reference sequence). The CDR3 sequence: CASSGLYEQYV. CDR3 DNA sequence: TGTGCCAGCAGCGGACTTTACGAGCAGTACGTC.

This clonotype appeared a few times. The chain has TRBV5-1 and TRBJ2-6, with 10 bases matching TRBD1. Unmatched junction bases numbered 4, after V lost 0 bases and J lost 7 bases. This CDR3 contains 16 residues. Germline CDR1 and CDR2: SGHRS and YFSETQ. The CDR3: CASSLEGQGYANVLTF. The CDR3 DNA reads as TGCGCCAGCAGCTTGGAGGGACAGGGGTATGCCAACGTCCTGACTTTC. Full variable domain (outside the CDR3, taken from reference TRBV5-1 and TRBJ2-6): KAGVTQTPRYLIKTRGQQVTLSCSPISGHRSVSWYQQTPGQGLQFLFEYFSETQRNKGNFPGRFSGRQFSNSRSEMNVSTLELGDSALYLCASSLEGQGYANVLTFGAGSRLTVL.

The rearrangement links TRBV30 to TRBJ2-7, with TRBD1 matching over 11 bases. The CDR3 spans 14 residues. Germline V gene data show CDR1 as GTSNPN and CDR2 as SVGIG (reference sequence). The J segment lost 4 bases and the V segment lost 1 base, leaving 3 bases of the junction unmatched. CDR3 coding DNA: TGTGCCTGGAGTGCCGGGGACAGGGGGTACGAGCAGTACTTC. It yields the protein CAWSAGDRGYEQYF.

CDR3 sequence (DNA): TGCGCCAGCAGCCCCGCTCCCGGGATCTCCTATAATTCACCCCTCCACTTT. Encoded protein: CASSPAPGISYNSPLHF. The chain couples TRBV4-1 to TRBJ1-6; D gene unclear. Germline CDR1 is MGHRA and CDR2 is YSYEKL. Trimming took off 4 bases at V and 0 bases at J, with 13 bases between the two ends. The CDR3 sequence is 17 residues long.

The J gene is TRBJ2-3, the V gene TRBV4-3, with D maybe TRBD2 (6 bases). This CDR3 has 13 amino acids. Germline loops: CDR1 LGHNA, CDR2 YSLEER. V lost 4 bases to trimming and J lost 10 bases, with 15 bases between them. CDR3 sequence: CASSPRRESPQYF. DNA of the CDR3: TGCGCCAGCAGCCCGAGGAGGGAAAGTCCGCAGTATTTT.

The chain links TRBV6-5 to TRBJ2-5, with TRBD2 matching 9 bases. The junction had 14 bases not matched to a gene; V was cut back by 5 bases and J by 7 bases. CDR1 is MNHEY, CDR2 SVGAGI, per germline. There are 16 residues in the CDR3. The CDR3 region has the DNA TGTGCCAGCAGTCGCGGGGGCGGGGGGGCTCGAGCGACCCAGTACTTC. It codes for CASSRGGGGARATQYF.

This clonotype appeared many times. This sequence joins TRBV6-2 or TRBV6-3 and TRBJ1-2; D remains ambiguous. The V end was cut by 8 bases, the J end by 4 bases, with 11 bases between. CDR1 MNHEY and CDR2 SVGEGT come from the germline V gene. There are 12 residues in the CDR3. The CDR3 sequence: CASSETSYGYTF. CDR3 DNA: TGTGCCAGCTCGGAGACCTCCTATGGCTACACCTTC.

The chain is built from TRBV27 and TRBJ2-5; 10 bases fit TRBD2. This CDR3 has 16 residues. J lost 1 base, V lost 0 bases, and 2 bases had no gene match. The germline V gene has CDR1 MNHEY and CDR2 SMNVEV (reference sequence). The CDR3 bases are TGTGCCAGCAGTTTATCAGGACTAGCGGCCCAAGAGACCCAGTACTTC. It codes for CASSLSGLAAQETQYF.

This clonotype was seen at least ten times. DNA of the CDR3: TGTGCCAGCAGCTTAGGGACAACCTACGAGCAGTACGTC. It specifies CASSLGTTYEQYV. The rearrangement joins TRBV7-2 to TRBJ2-7; D is perhaps TRBD1 (5 bases). The V and J ends lost 1 base and 2 bases respectively, with 6 bases between them. The CDR3 covers 13 residues. Germline CDR1 SGHTA, CDR2 FQGNSA.

This clonotype was detected only a few times. This rearrangement joins TRBV7-8 to TRBJ2-3, with D tentatively TRBD2 (7 bases). The V gene's germline CDR1 is SGHVS and CDR2 FQNEAQ. The CDR3 has 16 amino acids. V shed 4 bases and J shed 5 bases, with 19 bases lying between them. In DNA form, the CDR3 reads TGTGCCAGCAGCTCTGATCGGGGGGCGGGTGGAGATACGCAGTATTTT. Translating it yields CASSSDRGAGGDTQYF. Together with reference TRBV7-8 and TRBJ2-3, the CDR3 gives the full variable domain: GAGVSQSPRYKVAKRGQDVALRCDPISGHVSLFWYQQALGQGPEFLTYFQNEAQLDKSGLPSDRFFAERPEGSVSTLKIQRTQQEDSAVYLCASSSDRGAGGDTQYFGPGTRLTVL.